A single sample gave rise to the 25 T cell receptor beta chains below, sequenced in a study of spatial heterogeneity in lung cancer (dated by TCRdb to between 2018 and 2021). Their antigen targets remain unknown. Results and caveats for the whole study, not just this receptor: The number of expanded intratumoral alpha and beta TCRs correlated with the tumor nonsynonymous mutation count.

The library came from 5' RACE. TCRdb shows the sequencer as NextSeq 500. TCRdb cleaned the public reads at Q25 with fastp, built clones with MiXCR and kept in-frame beta chains. Each entry is one CDR3 protein sequence, shown with its most common DNA and genes. A total of thousands of distinct CDR3 sequences appear in this sample, roughly an eighth of them only once. Roughly an eighth of the sample goes to the ten largest clones. The sample's time point label is to be understood as: sample taken at primary tumor resection. The sequenced sample was lung tumor tissue, obtained at surgery. The receptors were sampled from a male donor with early-stage non-small cell lung cancer.

This clonotype was observed many times. This beta chain came through as a stray read in a library set up for alpha chains, and its size says little. The genes are TRBV5-1 and TRBJ2-3, with a possible D match to TRBD1 (5 bases). Germline lookup yields CDR1 SGHRS and CDR2 YFSETQ. CDR3 size: 15 residues. The V and J ends lost 1 base and 3 bases respectively, with 12 bases between them. The CDR3 loop reads CASSLQGSYTDTQYF. CDR3 DNA: TGCGCCAGCAGCTTGCAGGGTAGCTATACAGATACGCAGTATTTT.

This clonotype was counted ten times or more. The size of this beta chain means little, since it is a stray read in a library made for alpha chains. CDR3 loop: CASSSAPYEQYF. Written as DNA, the CDR3 is TGTGCCAGCAGTTCTGCCCCCTACGAGCAGTACTTC. The rearrangement links TRBV28 to TRBJ2-7; D not resolved. The CDR3 extends over 12 amino acids. The germline V and J ends were trimmed by 4 bases and 2 bases, with 6 bases remaining between them. Germline V gene data show CDR1 as MDHEN and CDR2 as SYDVKM.

There are many counts of this clonotype. The library was prepared for alpha chains; this beta chain is a stray read, so its frequency means little. This sequence joins TRBV6-1 and TRBJ2-7; 10 bases are a match to TRBD1. The germline V gene encodes CDR1 MNHNS and CDR2 SASEGT. CDR3 length equals 17 residues. Losses at the gene ends were 6 bases for V and 0 bases for J; bases not matched to a gene: 11. CDR3 sequence reads: CASSRKMDRGGSYEQYF. As DNA, the CDR3 is TGTGCCAGCAGCCGGAAGATGGACAGGGGGGGCTCCTACGAGCAGTACTTC.

This clonotype is judged large. Found in a library prepared for alpha chains, this beta chain is an off-target read, and its abundance has little meaning. The J gene is TRBJ2-3, the V gene TRBV11-2, with 13 bases fitting TRBD2. The CDR3 totals 17 residues. The germline V gene encodes CDR1 SGHAT and CDR2 FQNNGV. J lost 3 bases, V lost 0 bases, and 3 bases had no gene match. CDR3 sequence (DNA): TGTGCCAGCAGCTTAGATGGACTAGCGGGAGATACAGATACGCAGTATTTT. Protein sequence: CASSLDGLAGDTDTQYF. Drawing the rest from reference TRBV11-2 and TRBJ2-3, the complete variable domain is EAGVAQSPRYKIIEKRQSVAFWCNPISGHATLYWYQQILGQGPKLLIQFQNNGVVDDSQLPKDRFSAERLKGVDSTLKIQPAKLEDSAVYLCASSLDGLAGDTDTQYFGPGTRLTVL.

By frequency in the sample, this clonotype is medium-sized. For a library built for alpha chains, this beta chain is a stray read; little rests on its size. In nucleotides, the CDR3 is TGCAGTGCTAGAATCGGGAGCTTAATGGGGTACGAGCAGTACTTC. Translating it yields CSARIGSLMGYEQYF. This chain links TRBV20-1 with TRBJ2-7; maybe TRBD2 (6 bases). The CDR3 is made up of 15 amino acids. Germline loops: CDR1 DFQATT, CDR2 SNEGSKA (reference sequence). The V end was cut by 2 bases, the J end by 4 bases, with 18 bases between.

This clonotype was recorded many times. This beta chain slipped into a library made for alpha chains as a stray read, so its size is not meaningful. The chain employs TRBV6-5 and TRBJ2-1; 10 bases match TRBD2. Unmatched junction bases numbered 11, after V lost 6 bases and J lost 3 bases. Germline CDR1 reads MNHEY; CDR2 reads SVGAGI. The CDR3 runs to 17 residues. In DNA form, the CDR3 reads TGTGCCAGCAGCCTTTATTCTACTAGCGGGATCTACAATGAGCAGTTCTTC. Protein sequence: CASSLYSTSGIYNEQFF.

This clonotype was recorded many times. A library made for alpha chains picked up this beta chain off target, so its size means little. V and J are TRBV9 and TRBJ2-7; TRBD1 aligns across 9 bases. The germline gives CDR1 SGDLS, CDR2 YYNGEE. There are 15 residues in the CDR3. The V segment lost 4 bases and the J segment 6 bases; nucleotides outside the gene matches: 11. The CDR3 DNA reads TGTGCCAGCAGCCCGGGACAGGGTATTCGGGGCGAGCAGTACTTC. Translation gives CASSPGQGIRGEQYF.

This clonotype was picked up many times. This beta chain is a stray read from a library made for alpha chains; its abundance is not meaningful. The rearrangement uses TRBV27 and TRBJ2-2; a weak D match, TRBD2 (5 bases). CDR3 size: 15 residues. The V end was cut by 10 bases, the J end by 3 bases, with 18 bases between. The germline V gene encodes CDR1 MNHEY and CDR2 SMNVEV (reference sequence). This CDR3 is CATKRPSGDTGELFF. As DNA, the CDR3 is TGTGCCACGAAAAGGCCGTCCGGGGACACCGGGGAGCTGTTTTTT.

In this sample, this clonotype is medium-sized. This beta chain is a stray read from a library made for alpha chains; its abundance is not meaningful. The rearrangement uses TRBV7-9 and TRBJ2-5, with TRBD1 identical over 8 bases. CDR1 is SEHNR, CDR2 FQNEAQ, per germline (reference sequence). The ends lost 5 bases at V and 2 bases at J; junction bases unmatched: 7. This CDR3 contains 15 residues. CDR3: CASSKQGGLQETQYF. As DNA, the CDR3 is TGTGCCAGCAGCAAACAGGGGGGTCTTCAAGAGACCCAGTACTTC.

The table lists this clonotype with many counts. Because the library targeted alpha chains, this beta chain is an off-target read whose size means little. The chain uses TRBV5-6 and TRBJ2-5; 8 nucleotides align to TRBD1. The CDR3 spans 13 residues. Per the germline V gene, CDR1 is SGHDT and CDR2 is YYEEEE. The V gene end was trimmed by 4 bases and the J gene end by 5 bases; junction bases not matched to a gene: 4. The CDR3 DNA follows: TGTGCCAGCAGCCCGACAGGGGACGAGACCCAGTACTTC. As protein: CASSPTGDETQYF. Looking up the rest from reference TRBV5-6 and TRBJ2-5 gives the full variable domain: DAGVTQSPTHLIKTRGQQVTLRCSPKSGHDTVSWYQQALGQGPQFIFQYYEEEERQRGNFPDRFSGHQFPNYSSELNVNALLLGDSALYLCASSPTGDETQYFGPGTRLLVL.

This clonotype was observed at least ten times. This beta chain is off target for a library built for alpha chains, so its abundance means little. The chain recombines TRBV3-1 with TRBJ2-3, with 13 bases that match TRBD2. This CDR3 spans 16 amino acids. With V trimmed by 2 bases and J by 5 bases, 4 bases remained unmatched. The germline V gene encodes CDR1 LGHDT and CDR2 YNNKEL (reference sequence). Written as DNA, the CDR3 is TGTGCCAGCAGCCAAACGGGACTAGCGGGAATAGATACGCAGTATTTT. Protein sequence: CASSQTGLAGIDTQYF.

This clonotype was recorded at least ten times. In a library made to pick up alpha chains, this beta chain is a stray read with a size that means little. The chain is built from TRBV5-1 and TRBJ2-3; 9 bases agree with TRBD1. Germline V CDR1 and CDR2: SGHRS, YFSETQ. The CDR3 has 16 amino acids. The ends lost 2 bases at V and 1 base at J; junction bases unmatched: 5. The CDR3, as DNA: TGCGCCAGCAGCTTCGGGGGACAGGGAGGCACAGATACGCAGTATTTT. Encoded protein: CASSFGGQGGTDTQYF. Full variable domain (rest looked up from reference TRBV5-1 and TRBJ2-3): KAGVTQTPRYLIKTRGQQVTLSCSPISGHRSVSWYQQTPGQGLQFLFEYFSETQRNKGNFPGRFSGRQFSNSRSEMNVSTLELGDSALYLCASSFGGQGGTDTQYFGPGTRLTVL.

This clonotype has a count of ten or more. Found in a library prepared for alpha chains, this beta chain is an off-target read, and its abundance has little meaning. The gene calls are TRBV11-3 and TRBJ2-3; 13 nucleotides match TRBD2. CDR1 and CDR2 from the germline V gene are SGHNT and YENEEA. The CDR3 sequence is 15 residues long. V gave up 6 bases and J gave up 6 bases; unmatched junction bases: 6. This CDR3 is CASRRGLAGADTQYF. As DNA, the CDR3 is TGTGCCAGCAGACGAGGACTAGCGGGAGCGGATACGCAGTATTTT.

This clonotype counts as medium-sized. Since it is a stray read in a library aimed at alpha chains, this beta chain has a size that is not meaningful. The gene calls are TRBV10-3 and TRBJ2-7, with D unclear. Trimming removed 3 bases at V and 2 bases at J, with 11 bases between. The CDR3 runs 14 residues. Germline V gives CDR1 ENHRY, CDR2 SYGVKD. CDR3 in DNA: TGTGCCATCAGTGATTCGAAGGGTACCTACGAGCAGTACTTC. Protein: CAISDSKGTYEQYF.

There are many counts of this clonotype. This beta chain is a stray read from a library made for alpha chains; its abundance is not meaningful. This rearrangement joins TRBV7-8 to TRBJ2-5, with a possible D match to TRBD2 (5 bases). Trimming removed 5 bases at V and 1 base at J, with 5 bases between. The CDR3 has 12 amino acids. Germline V gives CDR1 SGHVS, CDR2 FQNEAQ. This CDR3 reads CASSGSQETQYF. In DNA form, the CDR3 reads TGTGCCAGCAGCGGGAGCCAAGAGACCCAGTACTTC.

This clonotype qualifies as medium-sized. This beta chain lies outside the target of a library built for alpha chains; its clone size means little. The chain has TRBV6-5 and TRBJ2-3; D unclear. Germline V gives CDR1 MNHEY, CDR2 SVGAGI. Trimming cost V 6 bases and J 2 bases, with 9 bases left between them. CDR3 length equals 13 residues. The CDR3 loop is CASSPDVTDTQYF. The CDR3 nucleotides read TGTGCCAGCAGCCCGGACGTCACAGATACGCAGTATTTT.

In this sample, this clonotype turned up many times. As an off-target read in a library built for alpha chains, this beta chain has a frequency of little significance. J is TRBJ1-2 and V is TRBV7-9; 8 nucleotides align to TRBD1. This CDR3 has 14 residues. With V trimmed by 3 bases and J by 8 bases, 8 bases remained unmatched. Germline assignment: CDR1 SEHNR and CDR2 FQNEAQ (reference sequence). This CDR3 reads CASSFSDRAGGYTF. CDR3 coding DNA: TGTGCCAGCAGCTTCTCGGACAGGGCAGGAGGCTACACCTTC.

This clonotype is classed as medium-sized. For a library built for alpha chains, this beta chain is a stray read; little rests on its size. This CDR3 reads CASSQVLRSYNEQFF. The CDR3, as DNA: TGTGCCAGCAGCCAAGTGCTGCGATCCTACAATGAGCAGTTCTTC. The J gene is TRBJ2-1, the V gene TRBV3-1; D is unclear. The germline V and J ends were trimmed by 1 base and 1 base, with 8 bases remaining between them. Germline V CDR1 and CDR2: LGHDT, YNNKEL (reference sequence). This CDR3 is built from 15 residues.

Concerning this clonotype: Little can be read into the size of this beta chain, an off-target read in a library designed for alpha chains. This chain connects TRBV28 to TRBJ2-7; D perhaps matches TRBD2 (5 bases). Per the germline V gene, CDR1 is MDHEN and CDR2 is SYDVKM. The CDR3 contains 14 residues. V dropped 1 base and J dropped 2 bases, with 9 bases sitting between them. The CDR3 DNA reads TGTGCCAGCAGTTTATCAGACGGGGCCTACGAGCAGTACTTC. Protein product: CASSLSDGAYEQYF.

This clonotype was seen a few times. Its ends do not fully match the called genes, so a read error is possible. This beta chain lies outside the target of a library built for alpha chains; its clone size means little. The chain employs TRBV3-1 and TRBJ2-4; D is uncertain. CDR3 size: 14 residues. In germline, CDR1 is LGHDT, CDR2 YNNKEL (reference sequence). The CDR3: CASSQVSGKSIQYF. The DNA for the CDR3 is TGTGCCAGCAGCCAAGTTTCAGGCAAAAGCATTCAGTACTTC.

The sample holds many counts of this clonotype. With the library built for alpha chains, this beta chain is off target and its frequency is not meaningful. The genes are TRBV29-1 and TRBJ2-3; TRBD1 matches at 8 bases. The CDR3 runs 13 residues. Germline values: CDR1 SQVTM, CDR2 ANQGSEA. The CDR3 loop is CSVRGRMTDTQYF. DNA of the CDR3: TGCAGTGTCAGGGGGCGCATGACAGATACGCAGTATTTT.

This clonotype was seen repeatedly, ten times or more. As an off-target read in a library built for alpha chains, this beta chain has a frequency of little significance. The J gene is TRBJ2-7, the V gene TRBV27, with TRBD2 matching 12 bases. This CDR3 is built from 16 residues. Germline values: CDR1 MNHEY, CDR2 SMNVEV (reference sequence). With 4 bases clipped from V and 2 bases from J, the junction kept 6 bases outside the gene matches. The CDR3 nucleotides read TGTGCCAGCAGTTCTTGGACTAGCGGGACTCCCTACGAGCAGTACTTC. Its protein is CASSSWTSGTPYEQYF.

This clonotype was seen many times. The library was built for alpha chains, so this beta chain is an off-target read and its size means little. The rearrangement links TRBV12-3 or TRBV12-4 to TRBJ2-5; D is undetermined. V was cut by 7 bases and J by 7 bases, with 16 bases left in between. The CDR3 extends over 13 amino acids. CDR3: CASTPKEFGTQYF. In nucleotides, the CDR3 is TGTGCCAGCACCCCTAAGGAGTTTGGGACCCAGTACTTC.

By share of the sample, this clonotype is medium-sized. Since the library was made to target alpha chains, this beta chain is a stray read and its abundance is not meaningful. This chain connects TRBV5-1 to TRBJ2-1, with TRBD2 identical over 12 bases. Trimming cost V 3 bases and J 6 bases; bases outside gene matches: 7. This CDR3 contains 16 residues. Germline lookup yields CDR1 SGHRS and CDR2 YFSETQ. As DNA, the CDR3 is TGCGCCAGCAGCTCGGCGACTAGCGGGGGTTTCAATGAGCAGTTCTTC. Translated, it gives CASSSATSGGFNEQFF.

As regards this clonotype: This beta chain is a stray sequence in a library constructed for alpha chains; its clone size is not meaningful. The J gene is TRBJ2-6, the V gene TRBV30; D is uncertain. Germline V gene lookup returns CDR1 GTSNPN and CDR2 SVGIG (reference sequence). The length of the CDR3 is 14 residues. CDR3 coding DNA: TGTGCGTCAAAGCGCCCTTCTGGGGCCAACGTCCTGACTTTC. This translates into CASKRPSGANVLTF.